The TCR beta chain described here comes from a study of T cell responses to AZD1222 COVID-19 vaccine. Study-wide points: Clonal diversity was possibly underestimated, and the donors were mostly white British, with more females. Nearly half of unique spike-specific TCRs reportedly avoided B.1.351 and B.1.1.7 mutated regions.

Clones were sequenced by immunoSEQ multiplex PCR, and TCRdb holds only the in-frame ones, with some missing. The repertoire consists of 100,000 to 120,000 clones, with roughly nine tenths occurring once and the leading ten covering around 1.7%. V lost 8 bases and J lost 1, with 21 bases in between. Germline loops: CDR1 SGHRS, CDR2 YFSETQ. The CDR3 consists of 17 residues. Details on this clone: Its antigen is unknown.

Specimen: peripheral blood, collected on day 0 of AZD1222 vaccination. The origin of this receptor is an adult in good health. The chain links TRBV5-1 to TRBJ2-2; tentative D call: TRBD2 (6 bases). CDR3 bases: TGCGCCAGTCACCCTGATTCCCTAGCGAGGAACACCGGGGAGCTGTTTTTT. Protein sequence: CASHPDSLARNTGELFF.